Listed below are T cell receptor beta chains from one sample, sequenced in a study of relationships among human T cell subsets. TCRdb called the multiplex PCR reads again in MiXCR, with one record for every CDR3 protein. The table shows under 5,000 distinct CDR3 sequences, with 51% occurring only once. Source material: CD4+ Th2 cells sorted from blood. These receptors were obtained from a man aged 40-49 years in good health. Both conserved end residues are part of each CDR3. Fields, in order: J gene, D gene, clone size, V gene, CDR3 length, CDR3 DNA, CDR3 protein. A D gene is named only where the DNA matches it firmly. For some rows the clone size is stated as once, few or many, or as a class when expanded; others skip it.

TRBJ2-3 | - | - | TRBV6-5 | 14 | TGTGCCAGCTATCGGGAGCCTGACACAGATACGCAGTATTTT | CASYREPDTDTQYF
TRBJ2-1 | TRBD2 | once | TRBV5-1 | 18 | TGCGCCAGCAGCCCCCATCAGTCCGGGACTAGCGGGAAGAATGAGCAGTTCTTC | CASSPHQSGTSGKNEQFF
TRBJ2-7 | TRBD2 | - | TRBV12-3/TRBV12-4 | 15 | TGTGCCAGCAGTTTTATTACTAGCGGGAACTACGAGCAGTACTTC | CASSFITSGNYEQYF
TRBJ1-1 | - | - | TRBV7-9 | 12 | TGTGCCAGCAGAGGCGGGGGCCCTGAAGCTTTCTTT | CASRGGGPEAFF
TRBJ2-3 | TRBD1 | - | TRBV19 | 15 | TGTGCCAGTAGTATAAGGGGACAGATTCAAGATACGCAGTATTTT | CASSIRGQIQDTQYF
TRBJ2-6 | - | - | TRBV20-1 | 15 | TGCAGTGCTAGGGACACGGACTCTGGGGCCAACGTCCTGACTTTC | CSARDTDSGANVLTF
TRBJ1-2 | - | - | TRBV12-3/TRBV12-4 | 12 | TGTGCCAGCAGTCTCGGATTGGAAGGCTACACCTTC | CASSLGLEGYTF
TRBJ2-5 | - | - | TRBV28 | 13 | TGTGCCACCCAGTACCCGGGACAAGGGACCCAGTACTTC | CATQYPGQGTQYF
TRBJ2-7 | TRBD2 | - | TRBV7-8 | 17 | TGTGCCAGCAGCTTAGCGGGCGGGAGAGGGTCCCTCTACGAGCAGTACTTC | CASSLAGGRGSLYEQYF
TRBJ1-6 | TRBD1 | - | TRBV5-4 | 16 | TGCGCCAGCAGCTGGGACAGGGGAAACCTAAATTCACCCCTCCACTTT | CASSWDRGNLNSPLHF
TRBJ2-2 | TRBD1 | - | TRBV6-1 | 15 | TGTGCCAGCAGTGTCGGACAGGTGAACACCGGGGAGCTGTTTTTT | CASSVGQVNTGELFF
TRBJ2-7 | TRBD1 | once | TRBV10-3 | 14 | TGTGCCATCAGTGAGAGGGGACAGGGTTTCGAGCAGTACTTC | CAISERGQGFEQYF
TRBJ1-4 | - | - | TRBV12-3/TRBV12-4 | 14 | TGTGCCAGCACCAAGACAGGCTACAATGAAAAACTGTTTTTT | CASTKTGYNEKLFF
TRBJ2-1 | - | - | TRBV5-1 | 12 | TGCGCCAGCAGCTCAACAGCGGATGAGCAGTTCTTC | CASSSTADEQFF
TRBJ2-3 | - | few | TRBV10-3 | 16 | TGTGCCATCAGTGCCCGTGAAGGGACTAGCACAGATACGCAGTATTTT | CAISAREGTSTDTQYF
TRBJ1-1 | - | few | TRBV5-6 | 13 | TGTGCCAGCAGCCCGGGGATCGGCAGGGCAGCTTTCTTT | CASSPGIGRAAFF
TRBJ2-4 | - | few | TRBV7-8 | 16 | TGTGCCAGCAGCTTAGCGCGGACGGTAGCCAAAAACATTCAGTACTTC | CASSLARTVAKNIQYF
TRBJ1-5 | TRBD1 | - | TRBV2 | 17 | TGTGCCAGCAGAACTGGGACAGTTATTTATAGCAATCAGCCCCAGCATTTT | CASRTGTVIYSNQPQHF